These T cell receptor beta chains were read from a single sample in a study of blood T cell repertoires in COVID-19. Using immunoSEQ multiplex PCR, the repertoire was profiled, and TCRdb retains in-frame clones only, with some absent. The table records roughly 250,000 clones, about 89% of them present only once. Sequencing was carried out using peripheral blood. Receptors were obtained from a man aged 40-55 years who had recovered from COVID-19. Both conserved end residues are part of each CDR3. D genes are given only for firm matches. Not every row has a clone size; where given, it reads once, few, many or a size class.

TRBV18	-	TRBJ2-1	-	TGTGCCAGCTCACCTCTCCATGCGGCGGCCCGAGTAGGCAATGAGCAGTTCTTC	CASSPLHAAARVGNEQFF
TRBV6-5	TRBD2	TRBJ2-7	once	TGTGCCAGCAGTTACAGCCGGACTAGCGGGGGTCGAGAGCAGTACTTC	CASSYSRTSGGREQYF
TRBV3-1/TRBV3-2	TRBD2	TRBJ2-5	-	TGTGCCAGCAGCCCCCTTAGCGGGGGGGTTGGGAGAACCCAGTACTTC	CASSPLSGGVGRTQYF
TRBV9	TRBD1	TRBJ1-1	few	TGTGCCAGCAGCCGGACAGGGGGCTTGAACACTGAAGCTTTCTTT	CASSRTGGLNTEAFF
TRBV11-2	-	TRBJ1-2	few	TGTGCCAGCAGCCCCAGGGGCTATGGCTACACCTTC	CASSPRGYGYTF
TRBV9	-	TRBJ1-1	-	TGTGCCAGCAGCGTAGACGGCACTGAAGCTTTCTTT	CASSVDGTEAFF
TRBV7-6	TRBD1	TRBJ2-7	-	TGTGCCAGCAGCTTAGCGACGTTTGCGGGACAGGACTCCTACGAGCAGTACTTC	CASSLATFAGQDSYEQYF
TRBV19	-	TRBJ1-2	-	TGTGCCAGATCGAGCAGGAGCAGGGACTATGGCTACACCTTC	CARSSRSRDYGYTF
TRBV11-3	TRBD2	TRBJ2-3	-	TGTGCCAGCAGCCCGACTAGCGGGGGGGCAGATACGCAGTATTTT	CASSPTSGGADTQYF
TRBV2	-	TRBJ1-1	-	TGTGCCAGCAGTGAAAGTGGAGGTAAGACTGAAGCTTTCTTT	CASSESGGKTEAFF
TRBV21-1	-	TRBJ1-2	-	TGTGCCAGCAGCATACAGGGGTGTAACTATGGCTACACCTTC	CASSIQGCNYGYTF
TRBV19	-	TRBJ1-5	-	TGTGCCAGTAGTATAGAGGCCTCCACGGTTGGAGCCCAGCATTTT	CASSIEASTVGAQHF
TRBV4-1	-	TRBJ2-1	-	TGCGCCAGCAGCCAAGAGGTGGCCGTCACTTCAGGCAATGAGCAGTTCTTC	CASSQEVAVTSGNEQFF
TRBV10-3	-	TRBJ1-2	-	TGTGCCATCAGGGGGGACATCGAGACCTATGGCTACACCTTC	CAIRGDIETYGYTF